This paragraph covers one T cell receptor (beta chain) sequence. This sample stems from a study of blood T cell repertoires in COVID-19. In the study overall: The cDNA or gDNA used as material had been derived from T cells, B-cell-depleted T cells, or PBMCs.

This CDR3 has 14 amino acids. Germline V gives CDR1 SGHTA, CDR2 FQGNSA. V was clipped by 5 bases and J by 5 bases; unmatched bases: 7. Generated by immunoSEQ multiplex PCR, the TCRdb table keeps only in-frame clones and is missing some. In the table there are roughly 75,000 clones, 75% to 85% of which are singletons. The receptor was derived from a man aged 50 to 59 with COVID-19, enrolled during active disease. This chain connects TRBV7-2 to TRBJ1-1; 8 nucleotides line up with TRBD1. The sequencing input was peripheral blood. The CDR3 DNA sequence: TGTGCCAGCAGCATCGACAGGGGTTCAACTGAAGCTTTCTTT. Translated: CASSIDRGSTEAFF.